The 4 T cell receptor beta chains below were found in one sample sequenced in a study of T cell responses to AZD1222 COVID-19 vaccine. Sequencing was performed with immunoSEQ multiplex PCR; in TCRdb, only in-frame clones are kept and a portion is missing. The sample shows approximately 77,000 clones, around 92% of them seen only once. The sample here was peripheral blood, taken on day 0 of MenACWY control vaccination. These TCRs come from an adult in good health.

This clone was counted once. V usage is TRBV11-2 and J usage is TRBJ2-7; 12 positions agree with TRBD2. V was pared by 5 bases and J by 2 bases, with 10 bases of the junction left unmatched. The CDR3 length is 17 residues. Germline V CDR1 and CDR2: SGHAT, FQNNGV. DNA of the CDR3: TGTGCCAGCAGCCTAGGGCCGGGACTAGCGGGCACCTACGAGCAGTACTTC. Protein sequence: CASSLGPGLAGTYEQYF.

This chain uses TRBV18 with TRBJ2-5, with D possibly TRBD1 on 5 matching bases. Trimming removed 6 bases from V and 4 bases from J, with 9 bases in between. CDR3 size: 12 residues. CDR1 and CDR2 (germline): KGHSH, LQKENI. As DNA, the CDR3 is TGTGCCAGCTCCCCCGACAGAGAGACCCAGTACTTC. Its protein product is CASSPDRETQYF.

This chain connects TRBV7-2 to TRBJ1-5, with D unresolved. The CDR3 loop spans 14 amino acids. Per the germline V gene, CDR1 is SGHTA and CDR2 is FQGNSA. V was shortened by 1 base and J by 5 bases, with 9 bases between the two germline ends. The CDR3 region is CASSLGRAHQPQHF. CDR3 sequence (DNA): TGTGCCAGCAGCTTAGGTCGGGCTCATCAGCCCCAGCATTTT.

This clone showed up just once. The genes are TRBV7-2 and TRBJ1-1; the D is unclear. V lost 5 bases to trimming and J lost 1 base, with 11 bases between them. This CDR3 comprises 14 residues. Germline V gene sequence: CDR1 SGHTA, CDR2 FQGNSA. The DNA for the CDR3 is TGTGCCAGCAGCCCTCGGGTAGCGAACACTGAAGCTTTCTTT. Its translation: CASSPRVANTEAFF.